The T cell receptor (beta chain) described here comes from a study of response to subunit inactivated influenza vaccine. Using its own MiXCR run on the RT-PCR reads, TCRdb lists one record per CDR3 protein. The data show some 500,000 distinct CDR3 sequences, 10% to 15% seen once. Study conclusions and caveats: The authors put forward the suggestion that each seasonal influenza vaccination may bring in only a limited number of new T cells.

With regard to this clonotype: The antigen remains undetermined.

The TCR was taken from a man in his fifties who received an inactivated influenza vaccine. Here the sequenced sample was PBMCs from blood, taken about 40 days after vaccination.

CDR3 in DNA: TGCAGTGCTAGAGATGGCTCGCGGCGACTAGCGGGGGTTAGCTCCTACAATGAGCAGTTCTTC. This gives the protein CSARDGSRRLAGVSSYNEQFF. The chain combines TRBV20-1 with TRBJ2-1; 12 nucleotides align to TRBD2. This CDR3 spans 21 amino acids. V was pared by 0 bases and J by 0 bases, with 15 bases of the junction left unmatched. Germline CDR1 is DFQATT and CDR2 is SNEGSKA (reference sequence).